The clone carrying this T cell receptor (beta chain) came up a few times. The sample belongs to a study of neurological immune-mediated disorders. Trimming stripped 3 bases from V and 4 bases from J, with 7 bases between. The CDR3 is 12 amino acids. Germline lookup yields CDR1 GTSNPN and CDR2 SVGIG (reference sequence). TCRdb used MiXCR to reprocess the 5' RACE reads, holding one entry per CDR3 protein. Of about 21,000 distinct CDR3 sequences listed, around 16% are singletons. The sequenced material came from CD8+ T cells from blood. The chain links TRBV30 to TRBJ1-3; D ambiguous. The sequence was obtained from a young woman with multiple sclerosis. The CDR3 DNA reads TGTGCCTGGAGAGTTTTGGGAAACACCATATATTTT. Its translation is CAWRVLGNTIYF.